This T cell receptor (beta chain) was found in a study of technical replicates of blood from several donors. Germline loops: CDR1 SGHNT, CDR2 YYREEE (reference sequence). V shed 1 base and J 3 bases; nucleotides not matched to a gene: 1. The CDR3 is 13 residues long. The protocol was immunoSEQ multiplex PCR, while the TCRdb copy is restricted to in-frame clones and leaves out a portion. Found here are under 110,000 clones, roughly 95% of them singletons; the top ten hold approximately 0.2%. Material: T cells isolated from PBMCs. The TCR sequence derives from a human donor in good health. The rearrangement joins TRBV5-4 to TRBJ2-7; TRBD2 matches 7 bases. Here the CDR3 DNA reads TGTGCCAGCAGCTTGCGCGGGGGCTACGAGCAGTACTTC. Protein sequence: CASSLRGGYEQYF.